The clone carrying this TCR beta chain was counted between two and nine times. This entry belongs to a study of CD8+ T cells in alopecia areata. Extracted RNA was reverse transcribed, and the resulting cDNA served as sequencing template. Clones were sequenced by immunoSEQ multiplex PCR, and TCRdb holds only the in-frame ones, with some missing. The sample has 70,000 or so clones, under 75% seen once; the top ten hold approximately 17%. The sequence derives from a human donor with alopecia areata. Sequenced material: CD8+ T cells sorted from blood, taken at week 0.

The CDR3 loop is CASSLVGGGFGYTF. The CDR3 DNA reads as TGTGCCAGCAGTTTGGTGGGGGGCGGTTTCGGCTACACCTTC. This sequence joins TRBV28 and TRBJ1-2, with a tentative D call TRBD1 (6 bases). The CDR3 has 14 residues. CDR1 MDHEN and CDR2 SYDVKM come from the germline V gene. V dropped 3 bases and J dropped 8 bases, with 16 bases sitting between them.